A single T cell receptor beta chain is shown here with its context. The data belong to a study of OX40 agonist ivuxolimab in advanced cancers. Clones were sequenced by immunoSEQ multiplex PCR, and TCRdb holds only the in-frame ones, with some missing. The table has about 50,000 clones, more than 75% seen once. The CDR3 length is 12 residues. V shed 4 bases and J shed 0 bases, with 7 bases lying between them. Germline V lookup: CDR1 SQVTM, CDR2 ANQGSEA. The chain is built from TRBV29-1 and TRBJ2-7; no reliable D call. This receptor was obtained from an adult with an advanced solid tumor such as melanoma, head and neck, liver or kidney cancer. Sequenced here: CD4+ or CD8+ T cells sorted from blood, sampled in a trial of the OX40 agonist ivuxolimab. The CDR3 region has the DNA TGCAGCGTTGGGACCGACTCCTACGAGCAGTACTTC. Translated, it gives CSVGTDSYEQYF.